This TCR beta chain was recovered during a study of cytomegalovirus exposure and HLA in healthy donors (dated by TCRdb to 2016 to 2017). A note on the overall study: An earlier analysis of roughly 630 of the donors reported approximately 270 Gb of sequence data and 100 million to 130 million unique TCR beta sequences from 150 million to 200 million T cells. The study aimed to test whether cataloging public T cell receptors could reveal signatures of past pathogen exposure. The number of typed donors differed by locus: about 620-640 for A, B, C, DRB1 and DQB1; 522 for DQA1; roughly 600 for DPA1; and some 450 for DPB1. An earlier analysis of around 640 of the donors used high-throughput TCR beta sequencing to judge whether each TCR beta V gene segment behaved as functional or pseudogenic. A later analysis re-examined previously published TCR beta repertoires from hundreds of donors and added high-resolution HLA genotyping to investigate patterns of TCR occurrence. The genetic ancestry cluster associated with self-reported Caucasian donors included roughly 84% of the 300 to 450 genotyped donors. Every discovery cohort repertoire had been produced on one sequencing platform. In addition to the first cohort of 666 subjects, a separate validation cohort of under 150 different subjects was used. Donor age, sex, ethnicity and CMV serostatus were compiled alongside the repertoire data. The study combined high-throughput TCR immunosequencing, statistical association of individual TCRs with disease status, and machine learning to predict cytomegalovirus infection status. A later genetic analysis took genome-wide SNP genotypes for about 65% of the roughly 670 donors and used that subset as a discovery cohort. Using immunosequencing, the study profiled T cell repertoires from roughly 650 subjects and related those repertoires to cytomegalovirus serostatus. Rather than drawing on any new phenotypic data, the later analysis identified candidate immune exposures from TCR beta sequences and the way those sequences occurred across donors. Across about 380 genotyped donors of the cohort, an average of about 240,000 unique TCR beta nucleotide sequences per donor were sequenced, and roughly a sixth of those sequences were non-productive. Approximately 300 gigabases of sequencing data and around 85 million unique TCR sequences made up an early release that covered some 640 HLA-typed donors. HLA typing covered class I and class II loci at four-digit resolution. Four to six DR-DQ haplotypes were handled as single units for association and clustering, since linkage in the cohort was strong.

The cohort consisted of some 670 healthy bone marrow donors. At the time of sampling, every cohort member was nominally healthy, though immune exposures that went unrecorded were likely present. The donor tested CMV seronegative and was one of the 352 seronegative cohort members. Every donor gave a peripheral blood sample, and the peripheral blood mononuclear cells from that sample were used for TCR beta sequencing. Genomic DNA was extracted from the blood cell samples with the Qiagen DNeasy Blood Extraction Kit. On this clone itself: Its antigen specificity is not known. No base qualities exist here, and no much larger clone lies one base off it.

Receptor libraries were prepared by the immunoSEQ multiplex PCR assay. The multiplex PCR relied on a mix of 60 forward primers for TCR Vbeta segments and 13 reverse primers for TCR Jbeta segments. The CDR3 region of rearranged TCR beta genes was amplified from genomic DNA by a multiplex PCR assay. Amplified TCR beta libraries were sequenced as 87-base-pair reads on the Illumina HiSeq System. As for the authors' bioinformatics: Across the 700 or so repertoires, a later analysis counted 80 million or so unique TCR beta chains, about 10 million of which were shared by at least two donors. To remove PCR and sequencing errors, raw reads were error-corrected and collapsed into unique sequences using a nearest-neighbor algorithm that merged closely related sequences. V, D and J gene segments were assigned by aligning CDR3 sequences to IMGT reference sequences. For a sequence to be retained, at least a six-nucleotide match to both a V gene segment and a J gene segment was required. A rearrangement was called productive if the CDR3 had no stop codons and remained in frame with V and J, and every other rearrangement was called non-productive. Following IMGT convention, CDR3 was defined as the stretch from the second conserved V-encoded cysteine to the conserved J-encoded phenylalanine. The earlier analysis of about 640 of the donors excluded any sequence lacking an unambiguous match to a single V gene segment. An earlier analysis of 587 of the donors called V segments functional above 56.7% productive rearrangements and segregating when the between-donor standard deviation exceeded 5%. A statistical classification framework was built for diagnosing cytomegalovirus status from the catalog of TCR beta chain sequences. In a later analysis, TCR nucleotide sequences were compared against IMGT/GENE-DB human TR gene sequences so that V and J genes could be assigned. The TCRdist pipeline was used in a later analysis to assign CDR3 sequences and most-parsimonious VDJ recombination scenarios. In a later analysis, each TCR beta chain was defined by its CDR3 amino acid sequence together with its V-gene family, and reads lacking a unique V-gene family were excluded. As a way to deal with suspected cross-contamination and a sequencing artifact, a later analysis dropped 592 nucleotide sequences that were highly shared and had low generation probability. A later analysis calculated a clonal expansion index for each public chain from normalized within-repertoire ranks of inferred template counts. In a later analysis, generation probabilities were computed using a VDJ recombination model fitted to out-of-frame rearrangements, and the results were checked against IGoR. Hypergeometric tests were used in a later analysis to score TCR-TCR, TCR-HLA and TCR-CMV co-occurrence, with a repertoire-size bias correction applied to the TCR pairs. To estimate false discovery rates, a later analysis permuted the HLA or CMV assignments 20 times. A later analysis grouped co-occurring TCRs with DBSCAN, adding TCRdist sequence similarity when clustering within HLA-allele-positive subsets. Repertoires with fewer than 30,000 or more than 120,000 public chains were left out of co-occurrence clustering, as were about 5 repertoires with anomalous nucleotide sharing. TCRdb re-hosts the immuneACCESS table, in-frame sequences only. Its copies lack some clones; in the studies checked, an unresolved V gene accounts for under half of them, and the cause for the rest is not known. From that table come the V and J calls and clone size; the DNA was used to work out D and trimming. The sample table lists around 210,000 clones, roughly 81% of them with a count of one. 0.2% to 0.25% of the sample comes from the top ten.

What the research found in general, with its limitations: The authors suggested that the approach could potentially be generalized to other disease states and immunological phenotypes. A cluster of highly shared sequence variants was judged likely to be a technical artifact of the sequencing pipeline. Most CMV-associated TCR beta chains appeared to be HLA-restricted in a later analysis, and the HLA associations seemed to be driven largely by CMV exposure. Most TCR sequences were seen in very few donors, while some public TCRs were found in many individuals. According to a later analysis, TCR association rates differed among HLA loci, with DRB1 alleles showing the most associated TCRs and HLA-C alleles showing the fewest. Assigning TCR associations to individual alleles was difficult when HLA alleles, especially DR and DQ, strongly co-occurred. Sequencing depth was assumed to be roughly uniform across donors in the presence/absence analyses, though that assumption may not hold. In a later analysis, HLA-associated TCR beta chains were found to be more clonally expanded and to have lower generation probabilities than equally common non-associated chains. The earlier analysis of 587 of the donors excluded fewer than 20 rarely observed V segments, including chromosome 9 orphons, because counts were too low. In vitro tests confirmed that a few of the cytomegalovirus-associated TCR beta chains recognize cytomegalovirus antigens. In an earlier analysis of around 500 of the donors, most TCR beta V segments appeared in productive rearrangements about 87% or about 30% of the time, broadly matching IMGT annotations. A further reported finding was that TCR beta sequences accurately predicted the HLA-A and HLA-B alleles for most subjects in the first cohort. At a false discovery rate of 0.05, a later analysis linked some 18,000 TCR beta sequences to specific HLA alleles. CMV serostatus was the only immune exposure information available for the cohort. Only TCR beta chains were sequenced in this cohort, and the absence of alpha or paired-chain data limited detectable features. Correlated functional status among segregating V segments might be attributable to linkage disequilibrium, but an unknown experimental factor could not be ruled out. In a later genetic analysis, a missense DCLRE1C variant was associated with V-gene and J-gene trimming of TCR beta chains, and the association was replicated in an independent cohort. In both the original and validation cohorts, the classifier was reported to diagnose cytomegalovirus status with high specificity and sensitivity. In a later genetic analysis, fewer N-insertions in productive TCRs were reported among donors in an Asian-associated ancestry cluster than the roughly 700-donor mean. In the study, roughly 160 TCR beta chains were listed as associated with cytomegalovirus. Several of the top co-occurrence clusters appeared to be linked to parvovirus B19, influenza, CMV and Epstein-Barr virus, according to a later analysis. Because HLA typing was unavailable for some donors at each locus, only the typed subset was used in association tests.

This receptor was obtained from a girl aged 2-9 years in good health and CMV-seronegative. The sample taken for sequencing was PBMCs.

In nucleotide form, the sequence is TGTGCCTGGAGTGTTGCGTCAGGGGGCACTGAAGCTTTCTTT. It translates to CAWSVASGGTEAFF. The receptor chain draws on TRBV30 and TRBJ1-1; 7 of the junction bases match TRBD1. According to the germline V gene (reference sequence), CDR1 reads GTSNPN and CDR2 reads SVGIG. The CDR3, cysteine through phenylalanine, is 14 amino acids long. Only the CDR3 portion is preserved as DNA: 42 bases, with reading frame beginning at the first base. At the junction V is shortened by 0 bases and J by 4 bases; bases outside the gene matches: 5.